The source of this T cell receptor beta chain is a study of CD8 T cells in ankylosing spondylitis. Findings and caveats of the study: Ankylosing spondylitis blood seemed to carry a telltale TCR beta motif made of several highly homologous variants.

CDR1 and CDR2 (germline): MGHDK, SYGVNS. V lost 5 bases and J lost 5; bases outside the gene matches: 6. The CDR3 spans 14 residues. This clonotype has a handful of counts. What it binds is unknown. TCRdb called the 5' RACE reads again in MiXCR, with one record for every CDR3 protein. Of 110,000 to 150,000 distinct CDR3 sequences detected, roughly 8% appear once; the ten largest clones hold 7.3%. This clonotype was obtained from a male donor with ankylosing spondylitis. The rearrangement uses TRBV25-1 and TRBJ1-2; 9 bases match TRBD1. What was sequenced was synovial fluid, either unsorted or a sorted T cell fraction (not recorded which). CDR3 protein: CASSPPGQGYGYTF. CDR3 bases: TGTGCCAGCAGTCCGCCGGGACAGGGATATGGCTACACCTTC.